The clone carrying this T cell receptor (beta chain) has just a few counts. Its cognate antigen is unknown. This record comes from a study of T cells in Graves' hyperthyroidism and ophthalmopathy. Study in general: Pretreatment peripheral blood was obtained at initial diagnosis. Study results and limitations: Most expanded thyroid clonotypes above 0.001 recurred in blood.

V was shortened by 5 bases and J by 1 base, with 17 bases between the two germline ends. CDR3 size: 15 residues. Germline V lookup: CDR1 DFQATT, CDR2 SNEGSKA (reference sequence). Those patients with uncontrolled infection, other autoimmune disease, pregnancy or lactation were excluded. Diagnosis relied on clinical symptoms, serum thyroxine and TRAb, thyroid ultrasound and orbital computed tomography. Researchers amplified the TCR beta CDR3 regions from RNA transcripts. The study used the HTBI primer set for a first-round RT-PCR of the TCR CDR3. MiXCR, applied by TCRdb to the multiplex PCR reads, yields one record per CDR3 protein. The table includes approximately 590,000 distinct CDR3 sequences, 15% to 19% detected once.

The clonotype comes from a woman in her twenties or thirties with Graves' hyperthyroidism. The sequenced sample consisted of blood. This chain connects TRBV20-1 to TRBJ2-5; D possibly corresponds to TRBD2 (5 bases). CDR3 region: CSAFQDAGSQETQYF. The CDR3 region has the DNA TGCAGTGCTTTCCAAGACGCGGGCAGCCAAGAGACCCAGTACTTC.